A single sample gave rise to the 22 T cell receptor beta chains below, sequenced in a study of T cell clonality in common variable immunodeficiency. The method was immunoSEQ multiplex PCR; TCRdb's version includes in-frame clones alone and lacks a portion of them. The sample holds roughly 79,000 clones, and no clone turns up only once. The sequenced sample was peripheral blood mononuclear cells. These receptors were collected from a person between 18 and 69 years old in good health.

At least ten counts were recorded for this clone. The CDR3 end is not reached by the read, which stops 3 residues before it; the germline J gene fills it in. J is TRBJ1-6 and V is TRBV6-2 or TRBV6-3, with 8 bases identical to TRBD1. V shed 2 bases, J shed 7 bases, and the junction held 4 bases outside the gene matches. The CDR3 consists of 15 residues. Germline CDR1 and CDR2: MNHEY and SVGEGT. Here the CDR3 reads CASSYDNRGNSPLHF. CDR3 DNA, as far as it was read: TGTGCCAGCAGTTACGATAACAGGGGGAATTCACCC.

This clone occurred many times. The CDR3 DNA, read in part, is TGTGCCAGCAGCCAAGGGGCGGCATCGGGGGGGCCC. Its translation is CASSQGAASGGP. The whole CDR3 protein is CASSQGAASGGPQHF. The chain uses TRBV7-8 and TRBJ1-5; the D gene is possibly TRBD1 (5 bases). The missing CDR3 end, 3 residues past where the read stops, is filled in from the germline J gene. CDR1 is SGHVS and CDR2 is FQNEAQ in the germline V gene. Trimming left V 5 bases short and J 9 bases short, with 20 bases between. There are 15 residues in the CDR3.

This clone was observed a handful of times. The read gets to within 3 residues of the CDR3 end, and the germline J gene fills in the rest. The chain has TRBV11-3 and TRBJ2-3, with a possible D match to TRBD2 (6 bases). Germline V gene data show CDR1 as SGHNT and CDR2 as YENEEA. CDR3 length: 14 amino acids. Trimming pared 5 bases from V and 4 bases from J, leaving 13 bases between. The DNA read from the CDR3 is TGTGCCAGCAGCCTAGTCGGCGGGGCAGATACG. It encodes CASSLVGGADT. The CDR3 in its entirety is CASSLVGGADTQYF.

This clone was counted at least ten times. The DNA ends 3 residues before the CDR3 does, and the rest of the CDR3 is filled in from the germline J gene. The chain joins TRBV7-9 to TRBJ2-5; tentatively, D is TRBD2 (6 bases). CDR3 length: 15 residues. Germline V gene data show CDR1 as SEHNR and CDR2 as FQNEAQ (reference sequence). Trimming cost V 2 bases and J 7 bases, with 17 bases left between them. The CDR3 loop is CASSLNSGESPTQYF. The part of the CDR3 DNA that was read is TGTGCCAGCAGCTTAAACTCGGGGGAGAGCCCGACC.

This clone was seen repeatedly, ten times or more. This chain's CDR3 is CSARDGGAPNEKLFF. CDR3 DNA, as far as it was read: TGCAGTGCTAGAGATGGTGGGGCGCCTAATGAAAAA. V usage is TRBV20-1 and J usage is TRBJ1-4, with D perhaps matching TRBD1 (5 bases). Read coverage stops 3 residues before the CDR3 terminus; the germline J gene supplies the remainder. Germline V lookup: CDR1 DFQATT, CDR2 SNEGSKA (reference sequence). This CDR3 spans 15 amino acids. Trimming took 0 bases from V and 3 from J, leaving 11 bases between them.

Notes on this clone: Read sequence stops 3 residues before the CDR3 end, and the germline J gene provides the missing end. The rearrangement uses TRBV10-2 and TRBJ1-1; a possible D gene is TRBD1 (5 bases). There are 14 residues in the CDR3. Trimming left V 6 bases short and J 0 bases short, with 11 bases between. The germline gives CDR1 WSHSY, CDR2 SAAADI. Incomplete CDR3 DNA: TGCGCCAGCAGGGGGGGGAAACTGAACACTGAA. Its protein product is CASRGGKLNTE. The complete CDR3 protein is CASRGGKLNTEAFF.

This clone has ten or more counts. The CDR3 end falls 3 residues outside the read, so it is completed with the germline J gene. V gene TRBV15 combines with J gene TRBJ2-7, with 9 bases lining up with TRBD1. V dropped 5 bases and J dropped 4; count of bases not matched to a gene: 3. Germline V lookup: CDR1 LNHNV, CDR2 YYDKDF (reference sequence). The CDR3 has 13 amino acids. CDR3 DNA, as far as it was read: TGTGCCACCAGCGAGGGGACAGGGTACGAG. Protein product: CATSEGTGYE. The full CDR3 is CATSEGTGYEQYF.

In this sample, this clone turned up many times. Read sequence stops 3 residues before the CDR3 end, and the germline J gene provides the missing end. The chain couples TRBV2 to TRBJ2-1, with 8 bases lining up with TRBD1. This CDR3 is 13 amino acids long. Germline values: CDR1 SNHLY, CDR2 FYNNEI. Trimming at V came to 7 bases and at J to 7 bases, leaving 6 bases not matched to a gene. The CDR3 reads CASIRQGYNEQFF. CDR3 DNA, as far as it was read: TGTGCCAGCATCAGACAGGGGTATAATGAG.

This clone was observed many times. Read sequence stops 3 residues before the CDR3 end, and the germline J gene provides the missing end. The V and J genes are TRBV6-4 and TRBJ2-2, with 7 bases lining up with TRBD1. Germline CDR1 is MRHNA and CDR2 is SNTAGT. V gave up 6 bases and J gave up 6 bases; unmatched junction bases: 7. The length of the CDR3 is 14 residues. CDR3 protein: CASREGQDAGELFF. CDR3 DNA, as far as it was read: TGTGCCAGCAGGGAAGGACAGGACGCCGGGGAG.

There are many counts of this clone. The read ends 3 residues early relative to the CDR3; the germline J gene fills the gap. This chain uses TRBV19 with TRBJ2-7; weak D call: TRBD1 (5 bases). The CDR3 length is 15 residues. The V end was cut by 5 bases, the J end by 4 bases, with 18 bases between. Germline V lookup: CDR1 LNHDA, CDR2 SQIVND (reference sequence). The part of the CDR3 DNA that was read is TGTGCCAGTAGTTTGGACCCACCAGGGCAGTACGAG. Its protein is CASSLDPPGQYE. The whole CDR3 sequence is CASSLDPPGQYEQYF.

Many counts were recorded for this clone. The sequenced fragment ends 3 residues before the CDR3 boundary, so the rest is inferred from the germline J gene. The chain carries TRBV7-9 and TRBJ1-2; no definite D call. V lost 2 bases and J 5 bases, leaving 9 bases between the germline ends. This CDR3 region has 13 residues. Germline V lookup: CDR1 SEHNR, CDR2 FQNEAQ (reference sequence). The sequenced CDR3 bases are TGTGCCAGCAGCTTAAGTCCCAGTTATGGC. It codes for CASSLSPSYG. The entire CDR3 protein is CASSLSPSYGYTF.

This clone was seen at least ten times. The sequence runs out 3 residues before the end of the CDR3; the remainder is reconstructed from the germline J gene. V and J are TRBV20-1 and TRBJ1-2; TRBD1 is a possible D gene (5 bases). The germline V gene has CDR1 DFQATT and CDR2 SNEGSKA (reference sequence). This CDR3 contains 15 residues. CDR3: CTPPAGPYPLYGYTF. The CDR3 DNA, read in part, is TGCACCCCTCCAGCAGGGCCTTATCCCCTCTATGGC.

This clone was observed at least ten times. The missing CDR3 end, 3 residues past where the read stops, is filled in from the germline J gene. J is TRBJ2-7 and V is TRBV6-2 or TRBV6-3; TRBD2 matches 10 bases. Trimming cost V 6 bases and J 2 bases; bases outside gene matches: 4. Germline CDR1 is MNHEY and CDR2 is SVGEGT. The CDR3 loop spans 14 amino acids. This CDR3 reads CASRLAGGAYEQYF. Incomplete CDR3 DNA: TGTGCCAGCAGATTAGCGGGAGGTGCCTACGAG.

Turning to this clone: The CDR3 end lies 3 residues beyond the end of the read and is filled in from the germline J gene. The chain recombines TRBV19 with TRBJ2-3; perhaps TRBD2 as D (6 bases). Trimming removed 0 bases from V and 2 bases from J, with 12 bases in between. CDR1 LNHDA and CDR2 SQIVND come from the germline V gene (reference sequence). CDR3 length equals 16 residues. The CDR3 loop reads CASSIDLAGSTDTQYF. The sequenced part of the CDR3 DNA is TGTGCCAGTAGTATAGATCTGGCGGGATCCACAGATACG.

The sample holds many counts of this clone. The CDR3 is cut off 3 residues early in the read; its end comes from the germline J gene. The rearrangement uses TRBV5-4 and TRBJ2-1; 9 nucleotides align to TRBD2. CDR3 length: 14 residues. The germline gives CDR1 SGHNT, CDR2 YYREEE (reference sequence). With 9 bases clipped from V and 5 bases from J, the junction kept 9 bases outside the gene matches. CDR3 loop: CATTVGLANNEQFF. The CDR3 bases that were read are TGTGCCACTACCGTGGGACTAGCAAACAATGAG.

This clone was picked up many times. With the read ending 3 residues before the CDR3 end, the germline J gene is used to fill in that end. V usage is TRBV7-3 and J usage is TRBJ2-2; 11 bases fit TRBD2. The trim removed 5 bases at V and 4 bases at J, leaving 6 bases unmatched. Germline CDR1 and CDR2: SGHTA and FQGTGA. The CDR3 runs 16 residues. CDR3 bases read: TGTGCCAGCAGCGCCACTAGCGGGAGTCCCACCGGGGAG. Amino acid sequence: CASSATSGSPTGE. The whole CDR3 region reads CASSATSGSPTGELFF.

This clone appeared many times. The read gets to within 3 residues of the CDR3 end, and the germline J gene fills in the rest. This sequence joins TRBV19 and TRBJ2-1; tentatively, D is TRBD2 (5 bases). Germline assignment: CDR1 LNHDA and CDR2 SQIVND (reference sequence). V gave up 6 bases and J gave up 3 bases, with 9 bases separating them. This CDR3 has 13 residues. The CDR3 protein is CASSEGLYNEQFF. The sequenced CDR3 bases are TGTGCCAGTAGCGAGGGTCTCTACAATGAG.

In this sample, this clone turned up many times. The read finishes 3 residues shy of the CDR3 end, and the germline J gene is used to complete it. The rearrangement links TRBV7-4 to TRBJ2-7; 12 bases agree with TRBD1. The CDR3 spans 14 residues. The germline CDR1 and CDR2 sequences are SGHVT and SQSDAQ. J gave up 6 bases and V 3 bases, and 3 bases lay outside the gene matches. The CDR3 reads CASSFRDRGPEQYF. The sequenced CDR3 bases are TGTGCCAGCAGCTTCCGGGACAGGGGGCCCGAG.

This clone was seen repeatedly, ten times or more. With the read ending 3 residues before the CDR3 end, the germline J gene is used to fill in that end. The chain links TRBV5-1 to TRBJ2-3; the D gene is possibly TRBD2 (6 bases). The CDR3 has 15 residues. Trimming took off 4 bases at V and 6 bases at J, with 18 bases between the two ends. CDR1 is SGHRS and CDR2 is YFSETQ in the germline V gene. CDR3: CASSLGTPRWDTQYF. The CDR3 bases that were read are TGCGCCAGCAGCCTAGGGACTCCTCGGTGGGATACG.

At least ten counts were recorded for this clone. The CDR3 end lies 3 residues beyond the end of the read and is filled in from the germline J gene. The chain links TRBV2 to TRBJ2-4; D may be TRBD1 or TRBD2 (6 bases each). The germline V gene has CDR1 SNHLY and CDR2 FYNNEI. CDR3 size: 15 residues. Trimming shortened V by 4 bases and J by 9 bases, and 19 bases separated the two germline ends. The CDR3: CASSGEQGRFGIQYF. CDR3 bases read: TGTGCCAGCAGTGGGGAGCAGGGGAGGTTCGGCATT.

This clone has at least ten counts. The sequenced fragment ends 3 residues before the CDR3 boundary, so the rest is inferred from the germline J gene. The rearrangement links TRBV7-6 to TRBJ2-7, with D unclear. Germline V lookup: CDR1 SGHVS, CDR2 FNYEAQ. This CDR3 has 13 amino acids. Trimming removed 5 bases from V and 4 bases from J, with 12 bases in between. Here the CDR3 reads CASSPQPGYEQYF. The CDR3 DNA, read in part, is TGTGCCAGCAGCCCCCAACCAGGTTACGAG.

This clone was observed at least ten times. The read ends 3 residues early relative to the CDR3; the germline J gene fills the gap. The chain combines TRBV5-1 with TRBJ2-5; a weak D match, TRBD1 (6 bases). Per the germline V gene, CDR1 is SGHRS and CDR2 is YFSETQ. The CDR3 contains 16 residues. The V end lost 1 base, the J end lost 5 bases, and 18 bases lay between the germline ends. CDR3 DNA (partial): TGCGCCAGCAGCTTGATCAGTACCAGGCAGGGGGAGACC. Protein product: CASSLISTRQGET. The full CDR3 is CASSLISTRQGETQYF.